The T cell receptor beta chain described here comes from a study of cytomegalovirus exposure and HLA in healthy donors. General study points: In vitro experiments confirmed that three CMV-associated chains were specific for CMV antigens. Donors were assumed by presence/absence analyses to have roughly uniform sequencing depth. Sequencing had likely introduced a cluster of highly shared sequence variants as an artifact. A later analysis found most CMV-associated TCR beta chains apparently HLA-restricted.

Germline V CDR1 and CDR2: MNHNY, SVGAGI (reference sequence). Trimming took off 6 bases at V and 5 bases at J, with 10 bases between the two ends. The CDR3 is 12 residues long. As to this clone: The antigen remains undetermined. The sample carries other DNA sequences with the same CDR3.

The PCR contained 60 Vbeta and 13 Jbeta primers. Profiling relied on immunoSEQ multiplex PCR, and the TCRdb table lists in-frame clones only, not all of them. Among about 160,000 clones, roughly 70% were seen once, and the ten largest hold 6% to 7.5%. Sample: PBMCs. The chain has TRBV6-6 and TRBJ1-1, with a possible D match to TRBD1 (5 bases). The sequence derives from a man aged 40-50 years in good health and CMV-seropositive. The CDR3, as DNA: TGTGCCAGCAGCCCGGGGGGGACTGAAGCTTTCTTT. Encoded protein: CASSPGGTEAFF.